Shown below are 13 T cell receptor beta chains from a single sample sequenced in a study of T cell responses to AZD1222 COVID-19 vaccine. The repertoire was sequenced with immunoSEQ multiplex PCR; TCRdb's copy has only in-frame clones and lacks some. The sample lists over 150,000 clones, over 80% occurring once. Sample: peripheral blood, taken 28 days after the second dose of the MenACWY control vaccine. These receptors were obtained from an adult who received the MenACWY meningococcal vaccine as a control.

The chain employs TRBV2 and TRBJ1-1; 9 positions match TRBD1. Germline V lookup: CDR1 SNHLY, CDR2 FYNNEI. Trimming at V came to 4 bases and at J to 10 bases, leaving 4 bases not matched to a gene. The CDR3 has 12 residues. CDR3 amino acids: CASSVGQGTAFF. CDR3 sequence (DNA): TGTGCCAGCAGTGTAGGACAGGGGACAGCTTTCTTT.

This chain uses TRBV10-2 with TRBJ1-1; 7 bases map to TRBD1. There are 14 residues in the CDR3. From germline, CDR1 is WSHSY and CDR2 SAAADI. V lost 8 bases to trimming and J lost 2 bases; unmatched junction nucleotides: 8. As DNA, the CDR3 is TGCGCCAGCTGTCGGACAGGCGAAAACACTGAAGCTTTCTTT. Protein product: CASCRTGENTEAFF.

This chain joins TRBV28 and TRBJ2-1, with D hard to call. This CDR3 region has 14 residues. Between the trimmed V and J ends, which lost 3 bases and 0 bases, there was a span of 6 bases. CDR1 MDHEN and CDR2 SYDVKM come from the germline V gene. This CDR3 is CASSFTASYNEQFF. CDR3 DNA sequence: TGTGCCAGCAGTTTTACAGCCTCCTACAATGAGCAGTTCTTC.

The gene calls are TRBV24-1 and TRBJ1-5, with 10 positions matching TRBD1. This CDR3 comprises 11 residues. Germline V gene data show CDR1 as KGHDR and CDR2 as SFDVKD. Trimming cost V 9 bases and J 9 bases; bases outside gene matches: 1. The CDR3 protein is CATGDRGPQHF. CDR3 DNA: TGTGCCACCGGGGACAGGGGGCCCCAGCATTTT.

The chain is built from TRBV3-1 (or the pseudogene TRBV3-2) and TRBJ2-7, with D unresolved. Germline V CDR1 and CDR2: LGHDT, YNNKEL (reference sequence). The CDR3 has 11 amino acids. Trimming pared 6 bases from V and 3 bases from J, leaving 6 bases between. In nucleotides, the CDR3 is TGTGCCAGCAGTCTTGTCTACGAGCAGTACTTC. This codes for CASSLVYEQYF.

The V call is TRBV7-8, the J call TRBJ2-4, with no clear D. This CDR3 is 16 amino acids long. V dropped 5 bases and J dropped 0 bases, with 14 bases sitting between them. Germline lookup yields CDR1 SGHVS and CDR2 FQNEAQ. CDR3 region: CASSPTRILAKNIQYF. As DNA, the CDR3 is TGTGCCAGCAGCCCCACCCGGATTCTAGCCAAAAACATTCAGTACTTC.

This clone was picked up one time. The rearrangement joins TRBV18 to TRBJ1-1; D gene unclear. The CDR3 sequence is 16 residues long. Germline V gene sequence: CDR1 KGHSH, CDR2 LQKENI. V lost 5 bases, J lost 1 base, and 17 bases lay in between. CDR3 residues: CASSATAVGGNTEAFF. The CDR3 region has the DNA TGTGCCAGCTCAGCCACTGCGGTGGGAGGGAACACTGAAGCTTTCTTT.

The chain recombines TRBV4-1 with TRBJ1-4; D unclear. With 4 bases removed from V and 5 bases from J, the gap between germline ends came to 8 bases. The CDR3 is 13 residues long. Germline values: CDR1 MGHRA, CDR2 YSYEKL. CDR3 protein: CASSLRLNEKLFF. The DNA for the CDR3 is TGCGCCAGCAGCCTCAGATTAAATGAAAAACTGTTTTTT.

DNA of the CDR3: TGTGCCAGTAGCCTCGGGGGGCCGGACAATCAGCCCCAGCATTTT. This encodes CASSLGGPDNQPQHF. The J gene is TRBJ1-5, the V gene TRBV19, with D possibly being TRBD1 (6 bases). Trimming removed 6 bases at V and 3 bases at J, with 15 bases between. The germline CDR1 and CDR2 sequences are LNHDA and SQIVND (reference sequence). CDR3 length: 15 amino acids.

The chain couples TRBV5-1 to TRBJ2-2; D is uncertain. Germline V CDR1 and CDR2: SGHRS, YFSETQ. Deletions cut 1 base from V and 4 bases from J, with 8 bases between. There are 14 residues in the CDR3. CDR3 sequence reads: CASSLKVSTGELFF. CDR3 DNA: TGCGCCAGCAGCTTGAAGGTCTCCACCGGGGAGCTGTTTTTT.

The rearrangement joins TRBV28 to TRBJ1-2; tentatively, D is TRBD1 (5 bases). Germline V gene lookup returns CDR1 MDHEN and CDR2 SYDVKM. This CDR3 has 11 amino acids. Deletions cut 9 bases from V and 6 bases from J, with 11 bases between. CDR3 in DNA: TGTGCCAGTTACAGGAATGATGGCTACACCTTC. Its translation: CASYRNDGYTF.

The rearrangement joins TRBV5-1 to TRBJ1-4, with D perhaps TRBD1 (5 bases). V was pared by 3 bases and J by 4 bases, with 13 bases between. The CDR3 runs to 15 residues. Per germline, CDR1 SGHRS and CDR2 YFSETQ. The CDR3 DNA follows: TGCGCCAGCAGCTCTGGGGCAGTCCTTAATGAAAAACTGTTTTTT. This gives the protein CASSSGAVLNEKLFF.

This clone has more than one count but fewer than ten. The gene calls are TRBV12-3 or TRBV12-4 and TRBJ2-5; D call uncertain. The CDR3 runs 11 residues. Trimming pared 5 bases from V and 4 bases from J, leaving 5 bases between. CDR3 sequence (DNA): TGTGCCAGCAGTCCGTTAGAGACCCAGTACTTC. Translating it yields CASSPLETQYF.